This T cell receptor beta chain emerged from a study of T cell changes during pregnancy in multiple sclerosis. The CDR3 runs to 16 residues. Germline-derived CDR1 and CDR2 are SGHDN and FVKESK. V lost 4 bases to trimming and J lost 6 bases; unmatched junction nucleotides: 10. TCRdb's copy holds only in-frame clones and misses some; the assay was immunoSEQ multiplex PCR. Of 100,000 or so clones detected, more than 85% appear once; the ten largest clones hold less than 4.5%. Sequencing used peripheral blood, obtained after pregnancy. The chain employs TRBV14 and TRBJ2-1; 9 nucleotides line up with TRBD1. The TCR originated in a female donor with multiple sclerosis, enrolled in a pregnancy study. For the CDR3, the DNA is TGTGCCAGCAGCCCCTGGGGGACAGGGTCTATCAATGAGCAGTTCTTC. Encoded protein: CASSPWGTGSINEQFF.